This TCR beta chain was captured in a study of T-cell reconstitution after alpha-beta-depleted transplantation in children. The TCRbeta library incorporated unique molecular identifiers. From the PCR reads, TCRdb called clonotypes with MiXCR, one entry per CDR3 protein. The sample lists around 580,000 distinct CDR3 sequences, approximately 22% occurring once. The CDR3 consists of 14 residues. The germline V and J ends were trimmed by 7 bases and 5 bases, with 19 bases remaining between them. Germline V lookup: CDR1 SQVTM, CDR2 ANQGSEA. This clonotype was observed many times. The V gene is TRBV29-1, the J gene TRBJ2-3; maybe TRBD1 (5 bases). This TCR was sampled from a boy in the first two years of life who had a stem cell transplant for acute myeloid leukemia, so the T cells may come from the graft donor. This specimen was PBMCs, mostly from graft donor cells, taken 360 days after TCRalphabeta/CD19-depleted stem cell transplant. The CDR3 here is CSATQWGDGDTQYF. The CDR3 DNA sequence: TGCAGCGCGACCCAATGGGGCGACGGAGATACGCAGTATTTT.